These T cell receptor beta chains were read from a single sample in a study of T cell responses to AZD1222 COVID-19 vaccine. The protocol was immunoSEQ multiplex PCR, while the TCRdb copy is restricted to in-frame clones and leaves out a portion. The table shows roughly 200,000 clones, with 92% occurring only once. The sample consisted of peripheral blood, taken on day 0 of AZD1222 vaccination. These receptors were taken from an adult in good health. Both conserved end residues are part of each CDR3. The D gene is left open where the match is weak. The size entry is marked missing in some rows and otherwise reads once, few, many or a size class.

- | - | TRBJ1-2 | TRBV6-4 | CASNTGTTDGYTF | TGTGCCAGCAATACCGGGACCACCGATGGCTACACCTTC
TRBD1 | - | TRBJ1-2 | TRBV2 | CASSGQGDYGYTF | TGTGCCAGCTCGGGACAGGGGGACTATGGCTACACCTTC
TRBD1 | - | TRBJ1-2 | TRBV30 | CAWSVLTGGIYGYTF | TGTGCCTGGAGTGTACTGACAGGGGGTATCTATGGCTACACCTTC
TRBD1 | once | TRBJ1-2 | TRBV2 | CATLGQGRARGYTF | TGTGCCACCCTGGGACAGGGAAGGGCCCGTGGCTACACCTTC
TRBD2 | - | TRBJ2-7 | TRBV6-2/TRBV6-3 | CASSMGGEQYF | TGTGCCAGCAGTATGGGAGGGGAGCAGTACTTC
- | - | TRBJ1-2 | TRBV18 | CASSLQDARGNGYTF | TGTGCCAGCTCACTACAGGACGCCCGGGGTAATGGCTACACCTTC
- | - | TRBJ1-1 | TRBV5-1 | CASSLRGLMNTEAFF | TGCGCCAGCAGCCTGCGGGGCCTCATGAACACTGAAGCTTTCTTT
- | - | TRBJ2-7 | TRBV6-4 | CASIRDVGHEQYF | TGTGCCAGCATTAGGGACGTGGGTCACGAGCAGTACTTC
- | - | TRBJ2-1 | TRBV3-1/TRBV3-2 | CASSQEGGQWSQFF | TGTGCCAGCAGCCAAGAGGGGGGTCAATGGTCGCAGTTCTTC
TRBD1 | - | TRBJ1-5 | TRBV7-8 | CASSLAHRGKSNQPQHF | TGTGCCAGCAGCTTAGCGCACAGGGGAAAGAGCAATCAGCCCCAGCATTTT
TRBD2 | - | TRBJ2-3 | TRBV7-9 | CASSGRGDTQYF | TGTGCCAGCAGCGGGAGGGGAGATACGCAGTATTTT
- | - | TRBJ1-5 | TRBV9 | CASSVDENQPQHF | TGTGCCAGCAGCGTAGACGAGAATCAGCCCCAGCATTTT
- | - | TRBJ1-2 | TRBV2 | CASTGQGENYGYTF | TGTGCCAGCACGGGGCAGGGTGAGAACTATGGCTACACCTTC
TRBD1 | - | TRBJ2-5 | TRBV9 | CASSVEGQAQTQYF | TGTGCCAGCAGCGTAGAGGGACAGGCGCAGACCCAGTACTTC
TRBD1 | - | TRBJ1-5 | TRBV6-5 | CASRGTGAHF | TGTGCCAGCAGGGGGACAGGGGCCCATTTT
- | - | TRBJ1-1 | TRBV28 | CASGPSGTTNTEAFF | TGTGCCAGCGGCCCCTCCGGGACAACGAACACTGAAGCTTTCTTT
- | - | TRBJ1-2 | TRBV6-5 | CASKPARDGYTF | TGTGCCAGCAAACCCGCCAGGGATGGCTACACCTTC
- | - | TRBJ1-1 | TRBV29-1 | CSGKPQGPTEAFF | TGCAGCGGCAAGCCACAGGGTCCCACTGAAGCTTTCTTT
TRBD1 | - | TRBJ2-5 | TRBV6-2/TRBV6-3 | CASSSRPRTGVETQYF | TGTGCCAGCAGCTCTCGACCTAGGACAGGTGTAGAGACCCAGTACTTC
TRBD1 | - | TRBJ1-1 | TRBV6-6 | CASRHPGGLNTEAFF | TGTGCCAGCAGACATCCAGGGGGCCTGAACACTGAAGCTTTCTTT
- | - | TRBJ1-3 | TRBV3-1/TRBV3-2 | CASSQAPGGNTIYF | TGTGCCAGCAGCCAAGCCCCAGGAGGAAACACCATATATTTT
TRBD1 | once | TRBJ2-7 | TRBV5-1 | CASSDHPGQGPGEQYF | TGCGCCAGCAGCGACCACCCGGGACAGGGTCCAGGAGAGCAGTACTTC
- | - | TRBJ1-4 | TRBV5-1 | CASSLKGNNEKLFF | TGCGCCAGCAGCTTAAAGGGGAATAATGAAAAACTGTTTTTT
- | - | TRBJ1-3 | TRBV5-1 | CASSTGNTIYF | TGCGCCAGCAGCACTGGAAACACCATATATTTT
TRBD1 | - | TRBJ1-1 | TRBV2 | CASSEATGYDTEAFF | TGTGCCAGCAGTGAAGCGACAGGGTATGACACTGAAGCTTTCTTT
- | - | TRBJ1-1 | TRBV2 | CASSERQVLRAFF | TGTGCCAGCAGTGAACGGCAGGTCTTGCGAGCTTTCTTT
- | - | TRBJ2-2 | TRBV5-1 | CASSSAGTHAGELFF | TGCGCCAGCAGCTCGGCGGGGACTCACGCCGGGGAGCTGTTTTTT
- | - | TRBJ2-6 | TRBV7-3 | CASSVTRSGANVLTF | TGTGCCAGCAGCGTTACTCGTTCTGGGGCCAACGTCCTGACTTTC
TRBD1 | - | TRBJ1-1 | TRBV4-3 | CASSQGQGGTEAFF | TGCGCCAGCAGCCAAGGACAGGGCGGCACTGAAGCTTTCTTT
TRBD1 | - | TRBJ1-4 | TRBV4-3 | CASSLGTGSKKLFF | TGCGCCAGCAGCCTAGGGACAGGTTCCAAAAAACTGTTTTTT
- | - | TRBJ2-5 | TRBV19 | CASARGRGAETQYF | TGTGCCAGTGCACGGGGTCGGGGGGCGGAGACCCAGTACTTC
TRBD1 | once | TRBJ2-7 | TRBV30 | CAWSVGQGVYEQYF | TGTGCCTGGAGTGTCGGACAGGGGGTCTACGAGCAGTACTTC
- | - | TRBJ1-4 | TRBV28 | CASSLREKLFF | TGTGCCAGCAGTTTGAGGGAAAAACTGTTTTTT
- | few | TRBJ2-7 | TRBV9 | CASSYQTDREQYF | TGTGCCAGCAGCTATCAAACAGACCGCGAGCAGTACTTC
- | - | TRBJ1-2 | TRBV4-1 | CASSQGPGVGVSYGYTF | TGCGCCAGCAGCCAAGGCCCGGGGGTGGGGGTCAGCTATGGCTACACCTTC
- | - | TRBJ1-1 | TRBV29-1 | CSVVRPENTEAFF | TGCAGCGTTGTTAGGCCAGAGAACACTGAAGCTTTCTTT
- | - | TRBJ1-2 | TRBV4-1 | CASSQEDTYGYTF | TGCGCCAGCAGCCAAGAGGACACCTATGGCTACACCTTC
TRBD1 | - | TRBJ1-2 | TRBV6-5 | CASLPGQADGYTF | TGTGCCAGCCTTCCGGGACAGGCAGATGGCTACACCTTC
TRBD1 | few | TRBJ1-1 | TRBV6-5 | CASSYGTGVNTEAFF | TGTGCCAGCAGTTACGGAACAGGGGTAAACACTGAAGCTTTCTTT
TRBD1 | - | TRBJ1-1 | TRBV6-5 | CASTDQGTANTEAFF | TGTGCCAGCACCGACCAGGGGACAGCGAACACTGAAGCTTTCTTT
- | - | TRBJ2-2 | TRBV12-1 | CASSPPLWATGELFF | TGTGCCAGCAGCCCCCCCCTTTGGGCCACCGGGGAGCTGTTTTTT
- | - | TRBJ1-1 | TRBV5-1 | CASSLERRTDTEAFF | TGCGCCAGCAGCTTGGAACGTCGGACGGACACTGAAGCTTTCTTT
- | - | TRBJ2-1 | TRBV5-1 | CASGSSGAYGEQFF | TGCGCCAGCGGATCGTCGGGGGCCTACGGTGAGCAGTTCTTC
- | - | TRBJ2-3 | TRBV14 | CASSQQGDTQYF | TGTGCCAGCAGCCAGCAGGGGGATACGCAGTATTTT
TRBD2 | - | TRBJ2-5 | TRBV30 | CAWSVISGGETQYF | TGTGCCTGGAGTGTAATTAGCGGGGGAGAGACCCAGTACTTC
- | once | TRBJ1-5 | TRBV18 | CASSLSGWEQPQHF | TGTGCCAGCTCACTATCGGGGTGGGAACAGCCCCAGCATTTT
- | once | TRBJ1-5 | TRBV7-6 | CASSILDGSGQPQHF | TGTGCCAGCAGCATATTGGACGGTAGCGGTCAGCCCCAGCATTTT
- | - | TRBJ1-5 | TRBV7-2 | CASSLQGSGNQPQHF | TGTGCCAGCAGCTTACAGGGTTCGGGCAATCAGCCCCAGCATTTT
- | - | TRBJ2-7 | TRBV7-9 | CASTLMDGTYEQYF | TGTGCCAGCACCCTTATGGACGGGACTTACGAGCAGTACTTC
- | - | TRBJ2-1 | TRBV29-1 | CSVENALHNEQFF | TGCAGCGTTGAGAACGCACTCCACAATGAGCAGTTCTTC
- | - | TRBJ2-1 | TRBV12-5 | CASGFGSPGDEQFF | TGTGCTAGTGGTTTTGGCAGCCCCGGCGATGAGCAGTTCTTC